The source of this T cell receptor beta chain is a study of CD8 T cells in ankylosing spondylitis (dated by TCRdb to about 2017). Study-level background: To find TCR variants linked to disease, the study profiled T cell receptor beta repertoires in ankylosing spondylitis patients and healthy donors. The full study cohort was made up of about 24 ankylosing spondylitis patients and 108 healthy donors. Peripheral blood was sampled, and synovial fluid was also collected from ankylosing spondylitis patients. Findings and caveats that apply to the study as a whole: Some motif variants were previously reported in synovial fluid and blood of reactive arthritis patients, suggesting common disease-initiation mechanisms. Blood from ankylosing spondylitis patients appeared to be characterized by a TCR beta motif composed of eight highly homologous amino acid variants. Significant enrichment of the disease-linked clones was reported in matched synovial fluid samples from ankylosing spondylitis patients. The disease-linked clones showed a CD8+ phenotype and occurred at relatively low frequencies in peripheral blood.

This clonotype showed up many times. The target of this receptor is not known. Per-nucleotide qualities are absent, and no much larger clonotype sits a single base away. The instrument given in TCRdb is Illumina HiSeq 2500. TCR beta libraries were prepared by quantitative 5'-RACE with molecular barcodes. Turning to the authors' computational methods: Disease-linked TCR variants were identified with a new computational method built on a probabilistic model of VDJ rearrangement. The public reads were run again by TCRdb, first through fastp at Q25 and then through MiXCR, and only productive beta chains were kept. Each CDR3 protein gets just one entry, which takes the most common genes and DNA from the rows behind it. The V and J calls reflect TCRdb's pipeline rather than the authors' work. The sample table lists about 64,000 distinct CDR3 sequences, under 7.5% of them with a count of one. The ten top clones hold roughly 5% of the sample.

In the germline V gene, CDR1 corresponds to KGHSH and CDR2 to LQKENI. Trimming costs V 3 bases and J 1 base, and their ends lie 18 bases apart. Taken from cysteine to phenylalanine, the CDR3 has 17 residues. Of the read, only the CDR3 DNA is kept; its 51 bases are in frame from base 1. For each ankylosing spondylitis patient, the synovial fluid sample was matched to a blood sample from that same patient. What was sequenced was synovial fluid, either unsorted or a sorted T cell fraction (not recorded which). This chain joins TRBV18 to TRBJ2-5, and perhaps TRBD1 as D gene, on 6 matching bases. The clonotype was recovered from a male donor with ankylosing spondylitis. The CDR3 reads CASSPRDTLTLQETQYF. The bases are TGTGCCAGCTCACCCCGGGACACATTAACCCTCCAAGAGACCCAGTACTTC.